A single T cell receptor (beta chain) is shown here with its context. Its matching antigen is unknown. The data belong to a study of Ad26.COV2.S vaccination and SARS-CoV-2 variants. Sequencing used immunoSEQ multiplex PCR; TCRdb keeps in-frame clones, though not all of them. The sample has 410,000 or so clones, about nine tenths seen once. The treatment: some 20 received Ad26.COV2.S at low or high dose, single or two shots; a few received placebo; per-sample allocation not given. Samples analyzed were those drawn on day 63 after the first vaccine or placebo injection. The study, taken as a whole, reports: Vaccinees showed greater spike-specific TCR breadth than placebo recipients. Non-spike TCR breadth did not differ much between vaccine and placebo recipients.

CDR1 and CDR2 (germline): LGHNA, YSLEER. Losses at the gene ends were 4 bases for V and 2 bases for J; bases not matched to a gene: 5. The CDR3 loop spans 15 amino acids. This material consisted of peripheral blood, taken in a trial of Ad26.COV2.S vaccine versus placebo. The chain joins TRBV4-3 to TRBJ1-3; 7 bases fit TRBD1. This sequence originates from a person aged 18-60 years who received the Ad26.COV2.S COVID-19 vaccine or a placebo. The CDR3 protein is CASSLLGTAGNTIYF. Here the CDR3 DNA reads TGCGCCAGCAGCCTGTTAGGGACAGCTGGAAACACCATATATTTT.